What follows are 17 T cell receptor beta chains derived from one specimen sequenced in a study of long-term antiretroviral therapy in people with HIV. The assay, immunoSEQ v3.0, was run at survey level. Here immunoSEQ multiplex PCR was the method, and the copy in TCRdb shows in-frame clones only, minus some. The sample lists around 32,000 clones, 97% occurring once. Here the sequenced sample was unsorted PBMCs, taken 7.6 years after starting antiretroviral therapy. The receptors stem from a young man with HIV.

The V call is TRBV19, the J call TRBJ2-4, with 12 bases fitting TRBD1. The CDR3 runs 13 residues. V was clipped by 6 bases and J by 8 bases; unmatched bases: 2. Germline V lookup: CDR1 LNHDA, CDR2 SQIVND (reference sequence). Written as DNA, the CDR3 is TGTGCCAGTAGGGGGACAGGGGGCCACATTCAGTACTTC. Its protein product is CASRGTGGHIQYF.

The V gene is TRBV7-2, the J gene TRBJ1-5; D possibly corresponds to TRBD1 (5 bases). The germline gives CDR1 SGHTA, CDR2 FQGNSA. The germline V and J ends were trimmed by 2 bases and 6 bases, with 17 bases remaining between them. This CDR3 is built from 16 residues. CDR3 region: CASSLYHRSASQPQHF. CDR3 DNA sequence: TGTGCCAGCAGCTTATATCACAGGTCAGCGAGTCAGCCCCAGCATTTT.

CDR3 nucleotides: TGTGCCAGCAGGTTAACAGGGGGCGGGAGCACTGAAGCTTTCTTT. It encodes CASRLTGGGSTEAFF. The rearrangement joins TRBV27 to TRBJ1-1; 9 bases match TRBD1. The CDR3 is 15 residues long. Germline V gene data show CDR1 as MNHEY and CDR2 as SMNVEV (reference sequence). Germline trimming cut 6 bases from V and 4 bases from J; bases unmatched to any gene: 9.

The chain combines TRBV11-2 with TRBJ2-1, with TRBD2 matching over 13 bases. The CDR3 extends over 15 amino acids. CDR1 and CDR2 (germline): SGHAT, FQNNGV. After removal of 7 bases from V and 10 bases from J, the junction contained 10 bases not matched to a gene. The CDR3 loop is CASKPGLAGVGEQFF. The CDR3 DNA is TGTGCCAGCAAACCAGGACTAGCGGGAGTTGGGGAGCAGTTCTTC.

This chain joins TRBV25-1 and TRBJ1-4; D uncertain. The V end lost 6 bases, the J end lost 7 bases, and 18 bases lay between the germline ends. The germline V gene has CDR1 MGHDK and CDR2 SYGVNS. This CDR3 is built from 15 residues. CDR3 protein: CASSGAVPFGEKLFF. The DNA for the CDR3 is TGTGCCAGCAGCGGCGCGGTCCCTTTCGGTGAAAAACTGTTTTTT.

The chain is built from TRBV11-2 and TRBJ1-2, with 10 bases that match TRBD1. Losses at the gene ends were 5 bases for V and 8 bases for J; bases not matched to a gene: 8. The germline V gene encodes CDR1 SGHAT and CDR2 FQNNGV. This CDR3 has 14 residues. CDR3 amino acids: CASSLTGGDGGYTF. The DNA of the CDR3 is TGTGCCAGCAGCCTGACAGGGGGCGACGGGGGCTACACCTTC.

This rearrangement joins TRBV9 to TRBJ2-2; maybe TRBD2 (5 bases). Germline values: CDR1 SGDLS, CDR2 YYNGEE. This CDR3 spans 14 amino acids. Trimming took off 0 bases at V and 4 bases at J, with 7 bases between the two ends. CDR3 sequence reads: CASSVGGVTGELFF. CDR3 coding DNA: TGTGCCAGCAGCGTAGGGGGAGTCACCGGGGAGCTGTTTTTT.

This rearrangement joins TRBV13 to TRBJ1-1, with D maybe TRBD1 (5 bases). CDR3 length: 14 amino acids. Germline V gene sequence: CDR1 PRHDT, CDR2 FYEKMQ (reference sequence). V was trimmed by 4 bases and J by 0 bases, leaving 9 bases between them. The CDR3 DNA is TGTGCCAGCAGCTGGGGCACGATGAACACTGAAGCTTTCTTT. Its translation: CASSWGTMNTEAFF.

This sequence joins TRBV19 and TRBJ2-3, with 13 positions matching TRBD2. The germline V gene has CDR1 LNHDA and CDR2 SQIVND (reference sequence). The CDR3 totals 16 residues. Losses at the gene ends were 5 bases for V and 4 bases for J; bases not matched to a gene: 6. In nucleotides, the CDR3 is TGTGCCAGTAGTTGGACTAGCGGGAGTGTCTCAGATACGCAGTATTTT. Amino acid sequence: CASSWTSGSVSDTQYF.

V and J are TRBV7-8 and TRBJ2-1; maybe TRBD1 (5 bases). The CDR3 has 17 amino acids. CDR1 and CDR2 (germline): SGHVS, FQNEAQ. V lost 6 bases to trimming and J lost 2 bases, with 20 bases between them. The CDR3 bases are TGTGCCAGCAGATCCTCCATTATGGGGCCCACCTACAATGAGCAGTTCTTC. Translated: CASRSSIMGPTYNEQFF.

V and J are TRBV5-1 and TRBJ2-7; unclear D gene. CDR1 and CDR2 (germline): SGHRS, YFSETQ. CDR3 length: 14 amino acids. V was pared by 1 base and J by 2 bases, with 10 bases between. The CDR3 sequence: CASSLSGSTYEQYF. Here the CDR3 DNA reads TGCGCCAGCAGCTTGTCTGGAAGCACCTACGAGCAGTACTTC.

The V and J genes are TRBV4-1 and TRBJ1-1; 10 bases line up with TRBD1. Trimming cost V 4 bases and J 1 base; bases outside gene matches: 3. The CDR3 contains 15 residues. Germline-derived CDR1 and CDR2 are MGHRA and YSYEKL. CDR3 sequence (DNA): TGCGCCAGCAGCCGAAGACAGGGGGCGAACACTGAAGCTTTCTTT. Protein: CASSRRQGANTEAFF.

This clone was recorded once. The chain recombines TRBV11-1 with TRBJ2-2; 8 bases map to TRBD2. Germline CDR1 reads SGHAT; CDR2 reads FQDESV (reference sequence). The CDR3 is made up of 15 amino acids. Trimming cost V 3 bases and J 5 bases; bases outside gene matches: 5. The CDR3 here is CASSFWRGETGELFF. The CDR3 nucleotides read TGTGCCAGCAGCTTCTGGCGGGGGGAGACCGGGGAGCTGTTTTTT.

This clone was picked up one time. The V call is TRBV7-9, the J call TRBJ1-4, with D unresolved. Germline loops: CDR1 SEHNR, CDR2 FQNEAQ (reference sequence). V was trimmed by 3 bases and J by 5 bases, leaving 7 bases between them. CDR3 length: 13 residues. As DNA, the CDR3 is TGTGCCAGCAGCTTTGTTCAGAATGAAAAACTGTTTTTT. Its translation is CASSFVQNEKLFF.

The J gene is TRBJ2-5, the V gene TRBV5-4; D might be TRBD2 (5 bases). V dropped 5 bases and J dropped 4 bases, with 12 bases sitting between them. The CDR3 length is 13 residues. Germline values: CDR1 SGHNT, CDR2 YYREEE (reference sequence). The CDR3 DNA reads as TGTGCCAGCAGGGAGAGGGTATCAGAGACCCAGTACTTC. This sequence encodes CASRERVSETQYF.

The genes are TRBV29-1 and TRBJ1-1, with unresolved D. The CDR3 spans 12 residues. CDR1 and CDR2 from the germline V gene are SQVTM and ANQGSEA. V lost 4 bases, J lost 3 bases, and 9 bases lay in between. The CDR3 DNA is TGCAGCGTTGGGGAGGTGGACACTGAAGCTTTCTTT. Translated, it gives CSVGEVDTEAFF.

The genes are TRBV5-6 and TRBJ1-1; perhaps TRBD1 as D (6 bases). Germline V gene data show CDR1 as SGHDT and CDR2 as YYEEEE. The CDR3 spans 13 residues. Trimming removed 5 bases from V and 3 bases from J, with 11 bases in between. This CDR3 reads CASRLQGYTEAFF. The CDR3 DNA follows: TGTGCCAGCAGACTGCAGGGGTACACTGAAGCTTTCTTT.